The sequence of this TCR beta chain was determined in a study of blood T cell repertoires in COVID-19 (dated by TCRdb to about 2020). Some background on the complete study: Collaborator samples came from the United States, Italy and Spain and covered acute and convalescent phases of COVID-19. The prospective study material was composed of cDNA or gDNA derived from T cells, B-cell-depleted T cells, or PBMCs. Deeply sampled blood TCRbeta repertoires from subjects exposed to, actively infected with, or recovered from COVID-19 were included in the dataset. The repertoires were released in a freely available public database meant as a resource for research on the immune response to SARS-CoV-2. The samples were drawn from two sources: the first 160 participants of the ongoing ImmuneRACE study, and about 1,300 subjects contributed by 6 global collaborators. The sample metadata nearly always contained a de-identified subject ID, COVID-19 status, age in years and sex. Where available, HLA class I and class II types were taken from metadata supplied by the sample provider and were not determined by assay-based typing.

Another Seattle source contributed samples from volunteer blood donors who had recovered from COVID-19. Whole blood was collected in K2EDTA tubes by collaborating institutions according to the institutions' own protocols. For TCRbeta analysis, collaborator samples were shipped as frozen whole blood, as isolated PBMCs, or as DNA extracted from either sample type. What the research found in general, with its limitations: Clinical and demographic metadata were provided uncurated, with the amount varying by source and participant.

A note on this clone: No antigen is known for it. Per-base qualities were not stored, and no clone one base away is much larger.

TCRbeta CDR3 regions were amplified from genomic DNA using the immunoSEQ Assay, a bias-controlled multiplex PCR. On the study's bioinformatics: The number of nucleated cells in each sample was estimated by amplification of reference gene primers within the assay. Sequence reads were collapsed and filtered to measure the absolute abundance of every unique TCRbeta CDR3 rearrangement. Productive Simpson clonality was computed per sample as the square root of Simpson's diversity index over productive rearrangements. TCRdb mirrors the immuneACCESS table, restricted to in-frame sequences. Some clones are absent from its copies; in checked studies, under half trace to an unresolved V gene, and the reason for the others is unknown. Clone size and the V and J calls come from that table; the DNA yielded D and trimming. The sample has a few hundred thousand clones on record, around 90% of them singletons. The ten largest clonotypes hold roughly 6.7% of the sample.

This receptor was taken from a man aged 18 to 29 who had recovered from COVID-19. The sample comprised peripheral blood.

The base sequence is TGTGCCAGCAGTTACCCGACTAGCGGGGGTTCCTACGAGCAGTACTTC. This translates into CASSYPTSGGSYEQYF. The chain links TRBV6-5 with TRBJ2-7, and 12 bases in between align with TRBD2. According to the germline V gene, CDR1 reads MNHEY and CDR2 reads SVGAGI. V has 2 bases trimmed and J has 1 base trimmed; junction bases matching no gene number 3. There are 16 amino acids in the CDR3, from cysteine to phenylalanine inclusive. The sequence is cut down to CDR3 DNA, 48 bases in frame from base 1.